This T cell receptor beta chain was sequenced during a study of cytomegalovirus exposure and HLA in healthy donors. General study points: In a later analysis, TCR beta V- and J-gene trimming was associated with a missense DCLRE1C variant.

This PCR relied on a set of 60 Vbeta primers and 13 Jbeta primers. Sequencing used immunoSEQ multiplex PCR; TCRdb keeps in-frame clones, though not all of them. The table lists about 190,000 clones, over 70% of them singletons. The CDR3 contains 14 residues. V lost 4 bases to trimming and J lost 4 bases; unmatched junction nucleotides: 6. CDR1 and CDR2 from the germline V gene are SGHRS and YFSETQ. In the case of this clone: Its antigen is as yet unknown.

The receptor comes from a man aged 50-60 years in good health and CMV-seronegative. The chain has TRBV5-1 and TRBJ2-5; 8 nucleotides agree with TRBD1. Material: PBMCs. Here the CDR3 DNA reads TGCGCCAGCAGCCCCAGGGGGCGCGGAGAGACCCAGTACTTC. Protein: CASSPRGRGETQYF.